Listed below are T cell receptor beta chains from one sample, sequenced in a study of early T cells in non-severe SARS-CoV-2 infection. TCRdb re-called the 5' RACE reads through MiXCR, storing one row per CDR3 protein. The sample has approximately 84,000 distinct CDR3 sequences, about 13% seen once. Sequencing was carried out using whole blood. The source of these receptors is an adult who was a healthcare worker with PCR-confirmed SARS-CoV-2 infection or an uninfected control (not recorded which). CDR3s include the opening cysteine and the closing phenylalanine or tryptophan. D genes are given only for firm matches. Only some rows state a clone size, as once, few, many or a class for expanded clones.

TRBJ1-2,many,.,TRBV27,CASSLDWEQGTNYGYTF,TGTGCCAGCAGTTTAGATTGGGAACAGGGAACTAACTATGGCTACACCTTC
TRBJ1-1,many,TRBD1,TRBV5-4,CASSPEGQGNTEAFF,TGTGCCAGCAGCCCGGAGGGACAGGGGAACACTGAAGCTTTCTTT
TRBJ2-7,few,TRBD2,TRBV9,CASSVSELAAYEQYF,TGTGCCAGCAGCGTATCCGAGCTAGCGGCTTACGAGCAGTACTTC
TRBJ2-2,.,TRBD2,TRBV10-3,CAIRREITGELFF,TGTGCCATCAGGCGGGAGATTACCGGGGAGCTGTTTTTT
TRBJ2-2,few,.,TRBV2,CASKQDNTGELFF,TGTGCCAGCAAACAGGATAACACCGGGGAGCTGTTTTTT
TRBJ1-1,.,TRBD1,TRBV27,CASSSYRGGMNTEAFF,TGTGCCAGCAGTTCATACAGGGGCGGCATGAACACTGAAGCTTTCTTT
TRBJ1-3,few,.,TRBV7-9,CASSYSRMGQMYGDDSGNTIYF,TGTGCCAGCAGTTACTCGCGGATGGGACAAATGTACGGGGATGACTCTGGAAACACCATATATTTT
TRBJ2-1,many,.,TRBV3-1,CASSQGRDRYTFF,TGTGCCAGCAGCCAAGGAAGAGACAGGTACACGTTCTTC
TRBJ1-1,.,.,TRBV20-1,CSARFAGGANEAFF,TGCAGTGCTAGGTTTGCGGGGGGAGCAAATGAAGCTTTCTTT
TRBJ2-7,many,TRBD2,TRBV3-1,CASSLGTSDSYEQYF,TGTGCCAGCAGTCTCGGGACTAGCGACTCCTACGAGCAGTACTTC
TRBJ1-1,many,.,TRBV18,CASSHNNGNTEAFF,TGTGCCAGCTCACACAATAACGGGAACACTGAAGCTTTCTTT
TRBJ1-1,many,.,TRBV3-1,CASSQAPWGRTMNTEAFF,TGTGCCAGCAGCCAAGCCCCCTGGGGCCGAACAATGAACACTGAAGCTTTCTTT
TRBJ2-7,.,TRBD1,TRBV4-1,CASSRAPDRAYEQYF,TGCGCCAGCAGCCGAGCTCCGGACAGGGCCTACGAGCAGTACTTC
TRBJ2-5,.,TRBD1,TRBV18,CASSLGQTKQETQYF,TGTGCCAGCTCCCTGGGACAGACTAAACAAGAGACCCAGTACTTC
TRBJ1-6,many,TRBD1,TRBV4-1,CASSQDRGQGSTYNSPLHF,TGCGCCAGCAGCCAAGACCGTGGACAGGGTAGTACCTATAATTCACCCCTCCACTTT
TRBJ2-7,many,.,TRBV12-3/TRBV12-4,CASSLPPSYEQYF,TGTGCCAGCAGCCTCCCTCCCTCCTACGAGCAGTACTTC
TRBJ1-4,many,.,TRBV7-2,CASSLQALGEKLFF,TGTGCCAGCAGCTTACAGGCCCTGGGTGAAAAACTGTTTTTT
TRBJ2-1,many,.,TRBV7-9,CASSAAGRLEQFF,TGTGCCAGCAGCGCGGCAGGGAGGCTTGAGCAGTTCTTC
TRBJ2-1,few,.,TRBV7-9,CASSLAGREQFF,TGTGCCAGCAGCTTAGCCGGCCGTGAGCAGTTCTTC
TRBJ1-2,many,.,TRBV4-1,CASSQVARADYGYTF,TGCGCCAGCAGCCAAGTGGCCAGGGCGGACTATGGCTACACCTTC
TRBJ2-7,many,TRBD2,TRBV12-3/TRBV12-4,CASSPLGWDYHYEQYF,TGTGCCAGCAGTCCCCTCGGGTGGGACTATCACTACGAGCAGTACTTC
TRBJ2-2,many,.,TRBV24-1,CATSDPRGSTGELFF,TGTGCCACCAGTGACCCCAGGGGTTCCACCGGGGAGCTGTTTTTT
TRBJ2-3,many,TRBD2,TRBV7-6,CASSLAGGADTQYF,TGTGCCAGCAGCTTAGCGGGAGGGGCGGATACGCAGTATTTT
TRBJ2-6,many,.,TRBV28,CASSSGGPGANVLTF,TGTGCCAGCAGCTCCGGGGGTCCCGGGGCCAACGTCCTGACTTTC
TRBJ2-5,many,.,TRBV10-2,CASRGGHTGQETQYF,TGCGCCAGCAGGGGTGGGCATACCGGACAAGAGACCCAGTACTTC
TRBJ2-7,many,TRBD1,TRBV4-1,CASSQARRTGDEQYF,TGCGCCAGCAGCCAAGCTAGGAGGACAGGGGACGAGCAGTACTTC
TRBJ2-3,few,TRBD2,TRBV7-6,CASSPRGGTDTQYF,TGTGCCAGCAGCCCACGGGGGGGCACAGATACGCAGTATTTT
TRBJ1-5,once,TRBD1,TRBV7-9,CASSLGGDSRIQPQHF,TGTGCCAGCAGCTTAGGGGGGGACAGTCGGATTCAGCCCCAGCATTTT
TRBJ1-4,many,.,TRBV3-1,CASSRRGPREEKLFF,TGTGCCAGCAGCCGGAGGGGACCAAGAGAGGAAAAACTGTTTTTT
TRBJ2-1,.,.,TRBV21-1,CASSRVSDLRFF,TGTGCCAGCTCCAGAGTGTCAGATCTAAGATTCTTC
TRBJ1-6,few,.,TRBV20-1,CSANDGNSPLHF,TGCAGTGCTAACGACGGTAATTCACCCCTCCACTTT
TRBJ1-3,few,.,TRBV7-9,CASSFPGKSGNTIYF,TGTGCCAGCAGCTTTCCCGGGAAATCTGGAAACACCATATATTTT